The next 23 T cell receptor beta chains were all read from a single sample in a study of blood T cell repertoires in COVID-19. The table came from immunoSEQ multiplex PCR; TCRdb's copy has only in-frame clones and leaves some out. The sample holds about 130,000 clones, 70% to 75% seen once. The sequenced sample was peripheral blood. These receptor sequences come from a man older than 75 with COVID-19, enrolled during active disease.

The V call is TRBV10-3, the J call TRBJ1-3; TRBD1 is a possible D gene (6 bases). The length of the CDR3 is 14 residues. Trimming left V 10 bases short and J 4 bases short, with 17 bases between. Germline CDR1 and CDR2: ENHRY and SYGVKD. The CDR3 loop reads CANWGGGPGNTIYF. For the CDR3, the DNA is TGTGCCAACTGGGGGGGCGGCCCAGGAAACACCATATATTTT.

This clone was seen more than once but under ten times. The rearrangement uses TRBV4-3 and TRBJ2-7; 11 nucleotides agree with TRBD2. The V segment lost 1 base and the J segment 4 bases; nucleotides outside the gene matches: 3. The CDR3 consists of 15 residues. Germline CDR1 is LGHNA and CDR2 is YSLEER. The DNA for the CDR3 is TGCGCCAGCAGCCAAGGTAGCGGGAGGGGGTACGAGCAGTACTTC. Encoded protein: CASSQGSGRGYEQYF.

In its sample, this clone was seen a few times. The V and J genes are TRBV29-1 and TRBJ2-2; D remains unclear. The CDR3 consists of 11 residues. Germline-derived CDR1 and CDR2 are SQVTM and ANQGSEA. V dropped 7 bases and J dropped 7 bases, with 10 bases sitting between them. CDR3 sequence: CSGTLIGELFF. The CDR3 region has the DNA TGCAGCGGTACATTGATCGGGGAGCTGTTTTTT.

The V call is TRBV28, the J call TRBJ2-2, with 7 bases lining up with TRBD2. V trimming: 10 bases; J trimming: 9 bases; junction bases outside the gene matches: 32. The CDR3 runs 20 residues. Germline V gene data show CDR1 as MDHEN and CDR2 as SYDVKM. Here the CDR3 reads CANLGGEPRRERTGNRELFF. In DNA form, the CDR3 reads TGTGCCAACCTGGGGGGGGAACCCCGGCGGGAAAGAACGGGTAACAGGGAGCTGTTTTTT.

The CDR3 loop reads CASSLDGRGDGYTF. As DNA, the CDR3 is TGTGCCAGCAGCTTAGATGGCAGGGGTGATGGCTACACCTTC. The rearrangement links TRBV7-9 to TRBJ1-2, with D perhaps matching TRBD1 (6 bases). Germline V gene data show CDR1 as SEHNR and CDR2 as FQNEAQ (reference sequence). The CDR3 runs to 14 residues. The ends were cut back, 1 base at V and 6 bases at J, with 12 bases in the middle.

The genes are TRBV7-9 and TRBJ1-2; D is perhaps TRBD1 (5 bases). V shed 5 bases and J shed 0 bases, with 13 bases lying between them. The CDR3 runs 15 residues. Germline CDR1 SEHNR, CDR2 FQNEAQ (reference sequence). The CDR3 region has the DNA TGTGCCAGCAGCCCGCGACAGACAGCTAACTATGGCTACACCTTC. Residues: CASSPRQTANYGYTF. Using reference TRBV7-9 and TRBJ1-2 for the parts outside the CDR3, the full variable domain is DTGVSQNPRHKITKRGQNVTFRCDPISEHNRLYWYRQTLGQGPEFLTYFQNEAQLEKSRLLSDRFSAERPKGSFSTLEIQRTEQGDSAMYLCASSPRQTANYGYTFGSGTRLTVV.

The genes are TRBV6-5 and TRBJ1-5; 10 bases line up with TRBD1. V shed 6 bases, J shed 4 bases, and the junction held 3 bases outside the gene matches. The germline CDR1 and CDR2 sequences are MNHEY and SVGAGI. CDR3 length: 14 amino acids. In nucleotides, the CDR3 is TGTGCCAGCAGGGGACAGGGGATAAATCAGCCCCAGCATTTT. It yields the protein CASRGQGINQPQHF.

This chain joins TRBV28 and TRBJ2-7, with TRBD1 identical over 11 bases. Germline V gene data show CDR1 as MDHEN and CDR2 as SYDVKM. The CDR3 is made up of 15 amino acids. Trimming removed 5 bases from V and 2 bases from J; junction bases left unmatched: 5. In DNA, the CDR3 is TGTGCCAGCAGTCCCGGACAGGGGGCCCCCTACGAGCAGTACTTC. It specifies CASSPGQGAPYEQYF.

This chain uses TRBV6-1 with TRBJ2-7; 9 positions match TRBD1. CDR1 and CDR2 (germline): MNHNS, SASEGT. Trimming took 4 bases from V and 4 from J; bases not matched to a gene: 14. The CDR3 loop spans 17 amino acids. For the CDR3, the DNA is TGTGCCAGCAGTGCCCGAATCGGGACAGGGAACTCTTACGAGCAGTACTTC. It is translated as CASSARIGTGNSYEQYF.

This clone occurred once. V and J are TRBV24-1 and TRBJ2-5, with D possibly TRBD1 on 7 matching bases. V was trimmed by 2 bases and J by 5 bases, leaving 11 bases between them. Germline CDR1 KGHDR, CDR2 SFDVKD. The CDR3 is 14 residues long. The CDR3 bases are TGTGCCACCAGTGATTCAGGGGGGTCGGAGACCCAGTACTTC. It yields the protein CATSDSGGSETQYF.

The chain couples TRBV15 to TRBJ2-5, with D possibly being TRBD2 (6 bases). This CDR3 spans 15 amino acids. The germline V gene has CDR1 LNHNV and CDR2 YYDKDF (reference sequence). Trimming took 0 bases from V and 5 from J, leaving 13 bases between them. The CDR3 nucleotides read TGTGCCACCAGCAGAGATCAAGCGGAGGGGGAGACCCAGTACTTC. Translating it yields CATSRDQAEGETQYF.

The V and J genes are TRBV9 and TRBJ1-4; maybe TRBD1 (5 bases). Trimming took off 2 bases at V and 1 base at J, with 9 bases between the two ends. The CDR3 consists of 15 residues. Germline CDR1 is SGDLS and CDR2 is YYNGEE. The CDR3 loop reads CASSVTGQTNEKLFF. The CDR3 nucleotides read TGTGCCAGCAGCGTTACAGGACAAACTAATGAAAAACTGTTTTTT.

CDR3 in DNA: TGTGCCAGCAGTTCTGGTCAGGGGGAGACCCAGTACTTC. Its translation: CASSSGQGETQYF. The chain has TRBV28 and TRBJ2-5; D is possibly TRBD1 (6 bases). The CDR3 sequence is 13 residues long. Germline V gene data show CDR1 as MDHEN and CDR2 as SYDVKM. The V end was cut by 4 bases, the J end by 5 bases, with 11 bases between.

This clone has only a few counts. This CDR3 is CASSTQTVNSNQPQHF. The CDR3 DNA follows: TGTGCCAGTAGTACCCAGACAGTGAATAGCAATCAGCCCCAGCATTTT. The chain is built from TRBV19 and TRBJ1-5, with D maybe TRBD1 (5 bases). CDR1 and CDR2 from the germline V gene are LNHDA and SQIVND (reference sequence). This CDR3 has 16 amino acids. Deletions cut 4 bases from V and 0 bases from J, with 13 bases between.

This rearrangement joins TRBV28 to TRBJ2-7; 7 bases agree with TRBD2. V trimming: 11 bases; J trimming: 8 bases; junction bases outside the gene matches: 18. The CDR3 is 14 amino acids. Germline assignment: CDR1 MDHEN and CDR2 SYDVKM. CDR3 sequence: CASSVAGLRVQQYF. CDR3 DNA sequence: TGTGCCTCCTCAGTAGCGGGCCTCCGTGTACAGCAGTACTTC.

The CDR3 region is CASSLFPAGHTEAFF. CDR3 DNA: TGTGCCAGCAGCCTCTTCCCGGCAGGGCACACTGAAGCTTTCTTT. The chain has TRBV3-1 (or the pseudogene TRBV3-2) and TRBJ1-1; perhaps TRBD1 as D (5 bases). From germline, CDR1 is LGHDT and CDR2 YNNKEL (reference sequence). V gave up 4 bases and J gave up 3 bases, with 15 bases separating them. The CDR3 has 15 residues.

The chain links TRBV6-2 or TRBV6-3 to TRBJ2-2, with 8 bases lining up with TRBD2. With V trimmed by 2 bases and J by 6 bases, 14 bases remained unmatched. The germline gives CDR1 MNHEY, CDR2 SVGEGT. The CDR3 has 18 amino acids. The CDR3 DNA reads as TGTGCCAGCAGTTACACCGAGCCGGGACTAGGGTCTGCCGGGGAGCTGTTTTTT. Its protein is CASSYTEPGLGSAGELFF.

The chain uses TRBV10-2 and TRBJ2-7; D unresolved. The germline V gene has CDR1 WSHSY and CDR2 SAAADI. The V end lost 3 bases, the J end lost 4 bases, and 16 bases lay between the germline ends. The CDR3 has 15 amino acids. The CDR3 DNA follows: TGCGCCAGCAGTGAATCCGATCACTCCGTATACGAGCAGTACTTC. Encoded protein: CASSESDHSVYEQYF.

The CDR3 bases are TGTGCCAGCAGTTTTGATAGCGGGAGTGCAGATACGCAGTATTTT. As protein: CASSFDSGSADTQYF. The rearrangement uses TRBV28 and TRBJ2-3, with 9 bases matching TRBD2. The germline CDR1 and CDR2 sequences are MDHEN and SYDVKM. Losses at the gene ends were 3 bases for V and 4 bases for J; bases not matched to a gene: 5. The CDR3 has 15 residues.

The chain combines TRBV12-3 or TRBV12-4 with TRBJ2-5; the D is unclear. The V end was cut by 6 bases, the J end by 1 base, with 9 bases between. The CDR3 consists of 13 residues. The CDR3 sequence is CASSRHTQETQYF. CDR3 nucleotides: TGTGCCAGCAGCCGACATACCCAAGAGACCCAGTACTTC.

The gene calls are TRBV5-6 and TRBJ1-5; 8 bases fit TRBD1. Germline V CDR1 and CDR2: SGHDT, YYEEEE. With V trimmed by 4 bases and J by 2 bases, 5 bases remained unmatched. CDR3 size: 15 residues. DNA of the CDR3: TGTGCCAGCAGCAAGGACAGGGCGGGCAATCAGCCCCAGCATTTT. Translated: CASSKDRAGNQPQHF.

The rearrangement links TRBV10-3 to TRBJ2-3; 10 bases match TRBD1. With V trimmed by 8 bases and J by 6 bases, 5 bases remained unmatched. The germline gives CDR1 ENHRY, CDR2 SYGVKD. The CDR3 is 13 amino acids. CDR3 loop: CAIGDRGGDTQYF. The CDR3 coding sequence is TGTGCCATCGGGGACAGGGGCGGCGATACGCAGTATTTT.

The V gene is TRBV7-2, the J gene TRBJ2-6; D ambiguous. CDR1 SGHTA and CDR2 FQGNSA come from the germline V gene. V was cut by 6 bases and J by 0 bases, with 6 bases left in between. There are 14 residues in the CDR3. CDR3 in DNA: TGTGCCAGCAGACTATCCTCTGGGGCCAACGTCCTGACTTTC. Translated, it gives CASRLSSGANVLTF.